In this sample, the clone carrying this T cell receptor beta chain turned up many times. The data were taken from a study of T cells in Graves' hyperthyroidism and ophthalmopathy. Calling Graves' hyperthyroidism stable meant ophthalmopathy did not progress within 18 months. Amplification of TCR beta CDR3 regions was performed using RNA transcripts as template. HTBI primers were the set used in a first-round RT-PCR of the TCR CDR3. One entry per CDR3 protein results from TCRdb running MiXCR on the multiplex PCR reads. The sample has 400,000 to 500,000 distinct CDR3 sequences, around 14% seen once. The V and J ends lost 6 bases and 5 bases, in that order; junction bases with no gene match: 6. This CDR3 is 15 amino acids long. CDR1 and CDR2 (germline): ENHRY, SYGVKD.

The rearrangement uses TRBV10-3 and TRBJ2-7, with 14 bases matching TRBD2. Sequencing was carried out using blood. The clonotype originates from a woman aged 18-29 years with Graves' hyperthyroidism. The CDR3 DNA reads as TGTGCCATCAGCGCGGGACTAGCGGGAGATCACGAGCAGTACTTC. Translation: CAISAGLAGDHEQYF.